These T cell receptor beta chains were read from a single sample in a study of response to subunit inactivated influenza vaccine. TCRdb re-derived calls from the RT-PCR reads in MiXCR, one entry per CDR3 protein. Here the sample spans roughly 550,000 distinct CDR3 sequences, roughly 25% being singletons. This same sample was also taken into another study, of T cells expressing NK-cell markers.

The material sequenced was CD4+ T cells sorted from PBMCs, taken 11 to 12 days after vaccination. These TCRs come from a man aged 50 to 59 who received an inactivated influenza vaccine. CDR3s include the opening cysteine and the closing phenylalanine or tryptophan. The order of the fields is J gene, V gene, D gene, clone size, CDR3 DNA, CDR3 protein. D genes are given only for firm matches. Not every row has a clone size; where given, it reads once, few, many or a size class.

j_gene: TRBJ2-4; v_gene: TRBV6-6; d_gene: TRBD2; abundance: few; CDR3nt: TGTGCCAGCAGTTACTCGGGGCGGGAGCCTCAGTACTTC; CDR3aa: CASSYSGREPQYF
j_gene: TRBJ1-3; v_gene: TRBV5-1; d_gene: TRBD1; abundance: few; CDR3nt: TGCGCCAGCAGCGAAGGGACAGATCATGGAAACACCATATATTTT; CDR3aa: CASSEGTDHGNTIYF
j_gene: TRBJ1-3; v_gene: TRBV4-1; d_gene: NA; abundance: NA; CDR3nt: TGCGCCAGCAGCCAAGCCCCAGGGCCTGGAAACACCATATATTTT; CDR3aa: CASSQAPGPGNTIYF
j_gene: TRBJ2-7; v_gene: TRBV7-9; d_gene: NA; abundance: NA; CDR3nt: TGTGCCAGCAGCCCCCCCTCCGGCGGCGAGCAGTACTTC; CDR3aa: CASSPPSGGEQYF
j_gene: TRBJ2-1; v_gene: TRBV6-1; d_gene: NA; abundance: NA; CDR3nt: TGTGCCAGCAGTGAAATACTTTCCGCACCGAATGAGCAGTTCTTC; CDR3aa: CASSEILSAPNEQFF
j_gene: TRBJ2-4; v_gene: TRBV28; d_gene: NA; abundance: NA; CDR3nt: TGTGCCAGCAGTTTTGAAACCTTAGCCAAAAACATTCAGTACTTC; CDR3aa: CASSFETLAKNIQYF
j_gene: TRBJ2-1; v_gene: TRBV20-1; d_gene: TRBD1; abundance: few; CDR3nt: TGCAGTGCCCATCCGGGACAGGCCTACAATGAGCAGTTCTTC; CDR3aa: CSAHPGQAYNEQFF
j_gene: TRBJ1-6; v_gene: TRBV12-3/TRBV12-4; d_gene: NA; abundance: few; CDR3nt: TGTGCCAGCAGTTTGGGGTGGGAGCCCTATTCACCCCTCCACTTT; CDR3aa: CASSLGWEPYSPLHF
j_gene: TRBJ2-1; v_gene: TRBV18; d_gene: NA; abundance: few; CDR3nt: TGTGCCAGCTCACCACCGGCCGGTTACAATGAGCAGTTCTTC; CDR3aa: CASSPPAGYNEQFF
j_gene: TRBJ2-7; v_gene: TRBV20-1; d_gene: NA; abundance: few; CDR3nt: TGCAGTGCTAGAGATCGGGGCAGTAGCTCCTACGAGCAGTACTTC; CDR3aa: CSARDRGSSSYEQYF